This T cell receptor beta chain was sequenced for a study of regulatory T cells in long-lasting Graves disease. As for the study in general: Antithyroid drugs had been given to newly diagnosed Graves' patients for under 3 months.

TCR beta libraries were built with iRepertoire HTBI primers and Arm-PCR of CDR3 regions. MiXCR, applied by TCRdb to the multiplex PCR reads, yields one record per CDR3 protein. Among a few hundred thousand distinct CDR3 sequences, around 15% were seen once, and the ten largest hold about a sixth. This clonotype was recorded at least ten times. Its specificity is unknown. V shed 3 bases and J shed 6 bases, with 18 bases lying between them. Germline assignment: CDR1 LGHDT and CDR2 YNNKEL (reference sequence). The CDR3 extends over 17 amino acids. Time point: newly diagnosed GD, antithyroid drugs for less than 3 months. Researchers made the TCR library from RNA that was extracted from PBMCs. General study points: TCR diversity was lower in persistent than newly diagnosed Graves' disease.

These data also formed part of another study, on T cells in Graves' hyperthyroidism and ophthalmopathy. That source reports: Most clonotypes that expanded in the thyroid above 0.001 also showed up in blood.

The clonotype comes from a woman between 50 and 59 years old with Graves disease. The sample was peripheral blood mononuclear cells (PBMCs), taken at new diagnosis, from a patient treated with antithyroid drugs. The rearrangement joins TRBV3-1 to TRBJ1-6; D unresolved. This CDR3 is CASSQLYSGDRNSPLHF. The CDR3 coding sequence is TGTGCCAGCAGCCAGCTCTACTCCGGGGATCGTAATTCACCCCTCCACTTT.